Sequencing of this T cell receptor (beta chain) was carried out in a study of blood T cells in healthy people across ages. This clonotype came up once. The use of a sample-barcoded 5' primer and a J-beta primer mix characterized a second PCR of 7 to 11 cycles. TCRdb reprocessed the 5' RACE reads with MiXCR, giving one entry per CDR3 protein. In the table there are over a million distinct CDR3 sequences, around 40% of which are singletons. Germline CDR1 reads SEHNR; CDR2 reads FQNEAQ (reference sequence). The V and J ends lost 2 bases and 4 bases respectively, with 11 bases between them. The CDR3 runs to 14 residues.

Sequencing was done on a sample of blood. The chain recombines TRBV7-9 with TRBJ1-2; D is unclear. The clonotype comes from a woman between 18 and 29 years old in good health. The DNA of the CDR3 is TGTGCCAGCAGCTTATCTCGGTTAGCCTATGGCTACACCTTC. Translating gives CASSLSRLAYGYTF. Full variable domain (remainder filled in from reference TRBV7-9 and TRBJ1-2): DTGVSQNPRHKITKRGQNVTFRCDPISEHNRLYWYRQTLGQGPEFLTYFQNEAQLEKSRLLSDRFSAERPKGSFSTLEIQRTEQGDSAMYLCASSLSRLAYGYTFGSGTRLTVV.